The 16 T cell receptor beta chains below were found in one sample sequenced in a study of vaccination and CD4 T cells after COVID-19. These receptors lack a known antigen. Researchers used the Oncomine TCR Beta short-read assay to sequence DNA from cultured CD4+ T cells. TCRdb fed the PCR reads into MiXCR, producing one record per CDR3 protein. Among 8,000 to 9,500 distinct CDR3 sequences, under 45% were seen once, and the ten largest hold around 19%. The sample's treatment: approximately nine-day PBMC culture with coronavirus spike peptide pools or control peptides (ViraFEST assay). These CD4+ T cells came from an unexposed donor, sampled before the COVID-19 pandemic (2011-2018). Sequenced: CD4+ T cells from blood, cultured in vitro. The origin of the receptors is a human donor in good health.

V usage is TRBV4-1 and J usage is TRBJ1-2, with D hard to call. V was trimmed by 1 base and J by 5 bases, leaving 11 bases between them. CDR1 MGHRA and CDR2 YSYEKL come from the germline V gene. The CDR3 has 14 amino acids. The CDR3 is CASSQGWGGYGYTF. Written as DNA, the CDR3 is TGCGCCAGCAGCCAAGGGTGGGGAGGGTATGGCTACACCTTC.

This clonotype was seen more than once but under ten times. The V gene is TRBV6-5, the J gene TRBJ1-1; 11 nucleotides align to TRBD1. This CDR3 is built from 16 residues. Trimming removed 2 bases from V and 1 base from J; junction bases left unmatched: 3. Germline V gene data show CDR1 as MNHEY and CDR2 as SVGAGI. CDR3 region: CASSYTGQGENTEAFF. The CDR3 nucleotides read TGTGCCAGCAGTTACACGGGACAGGGGGAGAACACTGAAGCTTTCTTT.

This clonotype was observed a handful of times. The chain employs TRBV19 and TRBJ2-1; tentatively, D is TRBD1 or TRBD2 (5 bases each). The CDR3 contains 15 residues. Germline CDR1 LNHDA, CDR2 SQIVND (reference sequence). Trimming pared 1 base from V and 2 bases from J, leaving 9 bases between. CDR3 sequence: CASSIVGGTYNEQFF. Here the CDR3 DNA reads TGTGCCAGTAGTATAGTTGGGGGTACCTACAATGAGCAGTTCTTC.

This clonotype has only a few counts. The chain links TRBV20-1 to TRBJ1-6; possibly TRBD1 for D (6 bases). The germline V and J ends were trimmed by 6 bases and 3 bases, with 15 bases remaining between them. The length of the CDR3 is 15 residues. Per the germline V gene, CDR1 is DFQATT and CDR2 is SNEGSKA (reference sequence). The CDR3, as DNA: TGCAGTGCCAATAACAGGGACTTCTATAATTCACCCCTCCACTTT. Encoded protein: CSANNRDFYNSPLHF.

CDR3 coding DNA: TGTGCCAGTAGTATAGGAGGGGAGCAAGAGACCCAGTACTTC. This codes for CASSIGGEQETQYF. J is TRBJ2-5 and V is TRBV19; D may be TRBD1 or TRBD2 (5 bases each). The CDR3 covers 14 residues. Per germline, CDR1 LNHDA and CDR2 SQIVND (reference sequence). Trimming pared 1 base from V and 2 bases from J, leaving 8 bases between.

J is TRBJ1-1 and V is TRBV5-1; no definite D call. Per the germline V gene, CDR1 is SGHRS and CDR2 is YFSETQ. The CDR3 is made up of 13 amino acids. The germline V and J ends were trimmed by 1 base and 1 base, with 5 bases remaining between them. DNA of the CDR3: TGCGCCAGCAGCTTGAGGGCGAACACTGAAGCTTTCTTT. This translates into CASSLRANTEAFF.

V gene TRBV9 combines with J gene TRBJ2-2; D is possibly TRBD2 (6 bases). CDR3 size: 16 residues. Germline V gene lookup returns CDR1 SGDLS and CDR2 YYNGEE. The V and J ends lost 4 bases and 4 bases respectively, with 17 bases between them. CDR3 protein: CASSPPGLASTGELFF. CDR3 coding DNA: TGTGCCAGCAGCCCCCCAGGGCTAGCGAGCACCGGGGAGCTGTTTTTT. Complete variable domain (other parts from reference TRBV9 and TRBJ2-2): DSGVTQTPKHLITATGQRVTLRCSPRSGDLSVYWYQQSLDQGLQFLIQYYNGEERAKGNILERFSAQQFPDLHSELNLSSLELGDSALYFCASSPPGLASTGELFFGEGSRLTVL.

The chain recombines TRBV19 with TRBJ2-1; 10 positions match TRBD1. Germline V gene data show CDR1 as LNHDA and CDR2 as SQIVND (reference sequence). This CDR3 spans 15 amino acids. Trimming took 6 bases from V and 3 from J; bases not matched to a gene: 5. This CDR3 is CASRPWDRGYNEQFF. The CDR3 DNA is TGTGCCAGTAGGCCTTGGGACAGGGGCTACAATGAGCAGTTCTTC.

This clonotype was seen only a few times. This chain connects TRBV20-1 to TRBJ2-3, with 9 positions matching TRBD1. The junction had 6 bases not matched to a gene; V was cut back by 6 bases and J by 5 bases. The germline CDR1 and CDR2 sequences are DFQATT and SNEGSKA (reference sequence). This CDR3 comprises 13 residues. CDR3 in amino acids: CSAEGQGRDTQYF. Here the CDR3 DNA reads TGCAGTGCCGAAGGACAGGGGAGAGATACGCAGTATTTT.

This clonotype was seen a few times. The chain employs TRBV7-9 and TRBJ1-2; maybe TRBD1 (5 bases). The CDR3 is 15 amino acids. V was shortened by 5 bases and J by 8 bases, with 21 bases between the two germline ends. The germline gives CDR1 SEHNR, CDR2 FQNEAQ (reference sequence). CDR3 in DNA: TGTGCCAGCAGCCTACAATCCGGGACCAAGGCGGGCTACACCTTC. The encoded protein is CASSLQSGTKAGYTF.

This clonotype was found a few times. The rearrangement links TRBV20-1 to TRBJ2-3; 12 bases are a match to TRBD2. The junction had 3 bases not matched to a gene; V was cut back by 3 bases and J by 2 bases. Per the germline V gene, CDR1 is DFQATT and CDR2 is SNEGSKA (reference sequence). This CDR3 is 15 amino acids long. CDR3 sequence: CSASPSGRATDTQYF. DNA for the CDR3: TGCAGTGCTAGTCCTAGCGGGAGGGCCACAGATACGCAGTATTTT.

Comments on this clonotype: One end of the junction does not line up with germline, which may come from a read error. The chain joins TRBV7-7 to TRBJ1-5; possibly TRBD1 for D (6 bases). The germline V gene encodes CDR1 SSHAT and CDR2 FNYEAQ (reference sequence). This CDR3 has 15 amino acids. DNA of the CDR3: TGTGCCGGCAGCTTAGGGGGAGATAGCAATCAGCCCCAGCATTTT. It codes for CAGSLGGDSNQPQHF.

The chain recombines TRBV6-4 with TRBJ2-7; a weak D match, TRBD1 (6 bases). CDR3 size: 14 residues. The V gene's germline CDR1 is MRHNA and CDR2 SNTAGT. V lost 6 bases and J lost 4, with 16 bases in between. The chain's CDR3 is CASSPTGEPYEQYF. The DNA for the CDR3 is TGTGCCAGCAGCCCGACAGGAGAACCATACGAGCAGTACTTC.

This clonotype was seen only a few times. The genes are TRBV6-2 or TRBV6-3 and TRBJ1-5; D remains unclear. CDR3 length: 15 residues. CDR1 MNHEY and CDR2 SVGEGT come from the germline V gene. V lost 4 bases and J lost 3, with 13 bases in between. The CDR3 DNA reads TGTGCCAGCAGTTCTGGTTACGGGAACAATCAGCCCCAGCATTTT. Protein product: CASSSGYGNNQPQHF.

The chain is built from TRBV10-3 and TRBJ1-1; D ambiguous. The V and J ends lost 0 bases and 12 bases respectively, with 11 bases between them. The germline V gene encodes CDR1 ENHRY and CDR2 SYGVKD. The CDR3 sequence is 12 residues long. The CDR3 bases are TGTGCCATCAGTGAGTCGAGGAGGGAAACTTTCTTT. It specifies CAISESRRETFF.

The chain combines TRBV29-1 with TRBJ1-5, with 9 bases that match TRBD1. CDR3 length: 13 residues. The ends lost 5 bases at V and 3 bases at J; junction bases unmatched: 2. Germline loops: CDR1 SQVTM, CDR2 ANQGSEA. CDR3 bases: TGCAGCGTTAGGACAGGGGCCAATCAGCCCCAGCATTTT. The encoded protein is CSVRTGANQPQHF.